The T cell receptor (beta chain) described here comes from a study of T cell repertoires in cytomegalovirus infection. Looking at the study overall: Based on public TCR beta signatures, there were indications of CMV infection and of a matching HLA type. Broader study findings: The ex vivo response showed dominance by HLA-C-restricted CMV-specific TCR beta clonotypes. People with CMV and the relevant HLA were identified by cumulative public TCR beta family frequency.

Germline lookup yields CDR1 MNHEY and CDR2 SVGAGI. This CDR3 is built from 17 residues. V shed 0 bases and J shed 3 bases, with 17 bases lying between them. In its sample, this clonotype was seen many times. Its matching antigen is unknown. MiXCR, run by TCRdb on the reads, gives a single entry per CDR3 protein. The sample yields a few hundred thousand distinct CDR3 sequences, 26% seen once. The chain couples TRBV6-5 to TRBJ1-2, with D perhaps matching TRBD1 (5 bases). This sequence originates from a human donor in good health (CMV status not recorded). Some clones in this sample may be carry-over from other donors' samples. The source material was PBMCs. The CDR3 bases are TGTGCCAGCAGTTACTCGGTGGGGACCCTGGCCCACTATGGCTACACCTTC. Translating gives CASSYSVGTLAHYGYTF.